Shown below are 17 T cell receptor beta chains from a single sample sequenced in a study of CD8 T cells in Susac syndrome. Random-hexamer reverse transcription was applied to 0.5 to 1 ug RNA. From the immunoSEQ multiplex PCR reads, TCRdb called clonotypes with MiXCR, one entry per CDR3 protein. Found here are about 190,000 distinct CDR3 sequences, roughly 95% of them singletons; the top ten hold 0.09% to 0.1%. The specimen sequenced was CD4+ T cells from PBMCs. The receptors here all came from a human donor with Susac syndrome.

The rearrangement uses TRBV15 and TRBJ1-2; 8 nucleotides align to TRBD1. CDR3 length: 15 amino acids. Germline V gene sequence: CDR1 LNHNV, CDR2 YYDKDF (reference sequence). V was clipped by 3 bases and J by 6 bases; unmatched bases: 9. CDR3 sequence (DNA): TGTGCCACCAGCAGGGGACCGGGACAGGCGGATGGCTACACCTTC. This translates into CATSRGPGQADGYTF. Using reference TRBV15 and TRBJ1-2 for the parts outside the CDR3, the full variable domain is DAMVIQNPRYQVTQFGKPVTLSCSQTLNHNVMYWYQQKSSQAPKLLFHYYDKDFNNEADTPDNFQSRRPNTSFCFLDIRSPGLGDTAMYLCATSRGPGQADGYTFGSGTRLTVV.

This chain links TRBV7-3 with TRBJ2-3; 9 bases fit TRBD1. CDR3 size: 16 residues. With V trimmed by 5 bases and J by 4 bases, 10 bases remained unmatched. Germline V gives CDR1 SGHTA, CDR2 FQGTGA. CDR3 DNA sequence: TGTGCCAGCAGCCCCCGGGACAGGGTGGGGTCAGATACGCAGTATTTT. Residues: CASSPRDRVGSDTQYF.

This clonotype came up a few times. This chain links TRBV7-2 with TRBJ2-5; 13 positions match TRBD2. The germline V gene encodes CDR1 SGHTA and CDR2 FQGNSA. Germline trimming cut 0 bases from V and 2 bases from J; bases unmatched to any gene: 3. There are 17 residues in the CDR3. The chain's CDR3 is CASSLAPLAGGQETQYF. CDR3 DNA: TGTGCCAGCAGCTTAGCTCCACTAGCGGGGGGGCAAGAGACCCAGTACTTC.

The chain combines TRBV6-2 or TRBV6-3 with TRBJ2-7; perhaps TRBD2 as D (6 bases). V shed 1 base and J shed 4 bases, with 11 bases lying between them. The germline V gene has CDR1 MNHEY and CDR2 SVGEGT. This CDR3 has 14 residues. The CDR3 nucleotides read TGTGCCAGCAGTTACTTAAGGGGACTTTACGAGCAGTACTTC. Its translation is CASSYLRGLYEQYF.

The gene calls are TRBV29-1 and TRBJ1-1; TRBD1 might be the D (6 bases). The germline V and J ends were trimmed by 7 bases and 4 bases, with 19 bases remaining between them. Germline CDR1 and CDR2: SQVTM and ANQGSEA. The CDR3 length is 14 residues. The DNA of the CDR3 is TGCAGCGCAGGGGAAGGGGATGGTGGCACTGAAGCTTTCTTT. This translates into CSAGEGDGGTEAFF. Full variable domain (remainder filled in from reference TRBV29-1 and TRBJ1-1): SAVISQKPSRDICQRGTSLTIQCQVDSQVTMMFWYRQQPGQSLTLIATANQGSEATYESGFVIDKFPISRPNLTFSTLTVSNMSPEDSSIYLCSAGEGDGGTEAFFGQGTRLTVV.

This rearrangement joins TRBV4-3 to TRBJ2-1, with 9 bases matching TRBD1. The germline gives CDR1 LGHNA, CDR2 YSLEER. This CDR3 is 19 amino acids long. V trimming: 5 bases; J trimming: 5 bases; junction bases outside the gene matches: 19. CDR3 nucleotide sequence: TGCGCCAGCAGCGCACAGGGGGCTGGGGTTCTGGTGGCGGACAATGAGCAGTTCTTC. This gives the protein CASSAQGAGVLVADNEQFF.

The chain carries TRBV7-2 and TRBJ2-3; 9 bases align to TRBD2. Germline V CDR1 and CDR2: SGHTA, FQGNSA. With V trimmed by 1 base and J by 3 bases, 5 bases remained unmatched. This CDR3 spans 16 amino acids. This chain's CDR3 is CASSLVPGLATDTQYF. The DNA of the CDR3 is TGTGCCAGCAGCTTAGTTCCGGGACTAGCAACAGATACGCAGTATTTT. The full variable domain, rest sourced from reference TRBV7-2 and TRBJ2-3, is GAGVSQSPSNKVTEKGKDVELRCDPISGHTALYWYRQSLGQGLEFLIYFQGNSAPDKSGLPSDRFSAERTGGSVSTLTIQRTQQEDSAVYLCASSLVPGLATDTQYFGPGTRLTVL.

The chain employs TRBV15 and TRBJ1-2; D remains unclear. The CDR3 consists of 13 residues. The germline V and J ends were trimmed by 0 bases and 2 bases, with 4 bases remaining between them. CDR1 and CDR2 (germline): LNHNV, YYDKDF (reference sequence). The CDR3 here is CATSRERNYGYTF. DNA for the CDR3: TGTGCCACCAGCAGAGAGCGGAACTATGGCTACACCTTC.

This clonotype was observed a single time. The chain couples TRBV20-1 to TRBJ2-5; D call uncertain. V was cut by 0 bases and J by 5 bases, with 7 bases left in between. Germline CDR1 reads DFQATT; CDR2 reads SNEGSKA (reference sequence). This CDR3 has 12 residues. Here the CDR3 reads CSARELAETQYF. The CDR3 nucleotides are TGCAGTGCTAGAGAGCTTGCGGAGACCCAGTACTTC.

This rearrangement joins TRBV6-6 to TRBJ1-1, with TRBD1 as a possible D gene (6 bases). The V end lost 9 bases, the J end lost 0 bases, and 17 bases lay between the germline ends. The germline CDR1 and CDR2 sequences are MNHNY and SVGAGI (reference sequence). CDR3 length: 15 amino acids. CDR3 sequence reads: CASTGGPALNTEAFF. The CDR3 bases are TGTGCCAGTACGGGGGGCCCCGCCTTGAACACTGAAGCTTTCTTT.

The CDR3 DNA reads TGTGCCAGCAGCTTGGGTATGGCGACCCAGTACTTC. Its protein product is CASSLGMATQYF. The V gene is TRBV5-4, the J gene TRBJ2-5; D is unresolved. The germline V gene has CDR1 SGHNT and CDR2 YYREEE (reference sequence). The CDR3 contains 12 residues. V was shortened by 0 bases and J by 7 bases, with 7 bases between the two germline ends. Using reference TRBV5-4 and TRBJ2-5 for the parts outside the CDR3, the full variable domain is ETGVTQSPTHLIKTRGQQVTLRCSSQSGHNTVSWYQQALGQGPQFIFQYYREEENGRGNFPPRFSGLQFPNYSSELNVNALELDDSALYLCASSLGMATQYFGPGTRLLVL.

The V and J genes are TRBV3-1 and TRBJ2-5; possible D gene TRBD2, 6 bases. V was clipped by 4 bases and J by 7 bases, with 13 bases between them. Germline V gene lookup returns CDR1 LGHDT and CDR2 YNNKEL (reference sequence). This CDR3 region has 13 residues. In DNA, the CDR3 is TGTGCCAGCAGCCCCACGGGACTCCTGACCCAGTACTTC. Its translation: CASSPTGLLTQYF.

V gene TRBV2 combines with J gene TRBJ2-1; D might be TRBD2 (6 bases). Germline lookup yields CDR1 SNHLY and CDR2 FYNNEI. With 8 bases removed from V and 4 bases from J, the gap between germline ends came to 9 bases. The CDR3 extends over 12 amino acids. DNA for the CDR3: TGTGCCAGCTGGGACTCTTACAATGAGCAGTTCTTC. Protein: CASWDSYNEQFF.

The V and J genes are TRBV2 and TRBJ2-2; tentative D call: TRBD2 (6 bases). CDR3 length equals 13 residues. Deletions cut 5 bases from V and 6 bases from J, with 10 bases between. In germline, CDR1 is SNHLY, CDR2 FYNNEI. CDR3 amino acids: CASSIGLSGELFF. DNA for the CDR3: TGTGCCAGCAGTATCGGACTATCCGGGGAGCTGTTTTTT.

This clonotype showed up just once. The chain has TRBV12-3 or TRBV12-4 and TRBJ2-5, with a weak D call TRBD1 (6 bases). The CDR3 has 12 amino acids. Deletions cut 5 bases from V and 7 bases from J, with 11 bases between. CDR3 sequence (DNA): TGTGCCAGCAGTCCCACAGGGACGACCCAGTACTTC. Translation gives CASSPTGTTQYF.

CDR3 region: CSVTTGFTEAFF. The CDR3 coding sequence is TGCAGCGTTACGACAGGGTTCACTGAAGCTTTCTTT. V and J are TRBV29-1 and TRBJ1-1; TRBD1 agrees at 7 bases. Germline lookup yields CDR1 SQVTM and CDR2 ANQGSEA. The V segment lost 5 bases and the J segment 4 bases; nucleotides outside the gene matches: 4. The length of the CDR3 is 12 residues.

The DNA for the CDR3 is TGCAGTGCTAGGCCTGCGGGGACAGATACGCAGTATTTT. Translating gives CSARPAGTDTQYF. The V and J genes are TRBV20-1 and TRBJ2-3; possible D gene TRBD2, 6 bases. Germline V gene data show CDR1 as DFQATT and CDR2 as SNEGSKA (reference sequence). Trimming cost V 3 bases and J 3 bases, with 10 bases left between them. This CDR3 has 13 residues.